This entry lists 19 T cell receptor beta chains sequenced from one sample in a study of blood T cells in healthy people across ages. The second PCR ran roughly 6 to 12 cycles with a sample-barcoded 5' primer and J-beta primers. Using its own MiXCR run on the 5' RACE reads, TCRdb lists one record per CDR3 protein. This sample has 850,000 to 1,000,000 distinct CDR3 sequences; 48% occur once, and the top ten carry roughly an eighth. Sequencing input: blood. The origin of the receptors is a man between 25 and 39 years old in good health.

This clonotype was found many times. The CDR3 spells CASSWGQENEQFF. The DNA of the CDR3 is TGTGCCAGCAGTTGGGGACAGGAGAATGAGCAGTTCTTC. The V gene is TRBV12-3 or TRBV12-4, the J gene TRBJ2-1; TRBD1 matches at 8 bases. The CDR3 is 13 amino acids. V was clipped by 4 bases and J by 7 bases; unmatched bases: 3.

This clonotype was observed once. The genes are TRBV20-1 and TRBJ2-3; D perhaps matches TRBD2 (6 bases). The CDR3 sequence is 14 residues long. Germline CDR1 reads DFQATT; CDR2 reads SNEGSKA (reference sequence). V gave up 3 bases and J gave up 4 bases, with 14 bases separating them. For the CDR3, the DNA is TGCAGTGCTAGGCCCCCAGCGGGTGCAGATACGCAGTATTTT. This sequence encodes CSARPPAGADTQYF.

This clonotype was picked up one time. The chain is built from TRBV5-1 and TRBJ2-5, with 7 bases lining up with TRBD1. Trimming took 4 bases from V and 2 from J; bases not matched to a gene: 8. This CDR3 contains 15 residues. From germline, CDR1 is SGHRS and CDR2 YFSETQ. CDR3 amino acids: CASSAGTAIQETQYF. Written as DNA, the CDR3 is TGCGCCAGCAGCGCCGGGACAGCCATACAAGAGACCCAGTACTTC.

This chain links TRBV2 with TRBJ2-1, with unresolved D. From germline, CDR1 is SNHLY and CDR2 FYNNEI. With 3 bases removed from V and 13 bases from J, the gap between germline ends came to 13 bases. The CDR3 extends over 12 amino acids. The CDR3 coding sequence is TGTGCCAGCAGTGAGGATGACGGATTCCAGTTCTTC. It encodes CASSEDDGFQFF. Looking up the rest from reference TRBV2 and TRBJ2-1 gives the full variable domain: EPEVTQTPSHQVTQMGQEVILRCVPISNHLYFYWYRQILGQKVEFLVSFYNNEISEKSEIFDDQFSVERPDGSNFTLKIRSTKLEDSAMYFCASSEDDGFQFFGPGTRLTVL.

This clonotype was detected only a few times. The chain joins TRBV5-1 to TRBJ2-1, with 10 bases fitting TRBD2. The germline CDR1 and CDR2 sequences are SGHRS and YFSETQ. The CDR3 consists of 15 residues. The ends lost 0 bases at V and 5 bases at J; junction bases unmatched: 2. In DNA form, the CDR3 reads TGCGCCAGCAGCTTGGTGGGGACTAGCGACAATGAGCAGTTCTTC. Amino acid sequence: CASSLVGTSDNEQFF.

This clonotype came up once. J is TRBJ2-1 and V is TRBV20-1; D assignment may be TRBD1 or TRBD2 (6 bases each). Judging by the DNA end, TRBJ2-7 fits better; the J call may be wrong. The germline CDR1 and CDR2 sequences are DFQATT and SNEGSKA (reference sequence). The CDR3 has 13 amino acids. In DNA form, the CDR3 reads TGCAGTGCGCCGGGGGCCGACTACAATGAGCAGTACTTC. Residues: CSAPGADYNEQYF.

This clonotype occurred many times. The chain employs TRBV9 and TRBJ2-5; possible D gene TRBD2, 6 bases. Germline CDR1 is SGDLS and CDR2 is YYNGEE. Trimming left V 4 bases short and J 7 bases short, with 17 bases between. This CDR3 is built from 14 residues. CDR3 amino acids: CASSTQLASGTQYF. The CDR3 DNA sequence: TGTGCCAGCAGCACCCAACTAGCTTCAGGGACCCAGTACTTC.

This clonotype was recorded a few times. The V and J genes are TRBV20-1 and TRBJ2-1; the match to TRBD1 covers 7 bases. V gave up 5 bases and J gave up 4 bases; unmatched junction bases: 5. CDR1 is DFQATT and CDR2 is SNEGSKA in the germline V gene (reference sequence). The CDR3 covers 13 residues. The CDR3 loop reads CSAEGTVYNEQFF. CDR3 bases: TGCAGTGCTGAAGGGACAGTTTACAATGAGCAGTTCTTC.

V is TRBV9 and J is TRBJ2-5, with D perhaps TRBD1 or TRBD2 (5 bases each). Looked up from germline, CDR1 is SGDLS and CDR2 is YYNGEE. The CDR3 consists of 13 residues. With 0 bases removed from V and 4 bases from J, the gap between germline ends came to 7 bases. The CDR3 spells CASSVGGGETQYF. The CDR3 DNA follows: TGTGCCAGCAGCGTAGGTGGGGGAGAGACCCAGTACTTC.

The chain is built from TRBV27 and TRBJ1-2; tentative D call: TRBD1 (6 bases). The CDR3 is 14 residues long. Germline-derived CDR1 and CDR2 are MNHEY and SMNVEV (reference sequence). V was trimmed by 5 bases and J by 6 bases, leaving 16 bases between them. The CDR3 here is CASSVNGQGNGYTF. CDR3 DNA: TGTGCCAGCAGTGTAAACGGGCAGGGGAATGGCTACACCTTC.

This clonotype was detected many times. Compared with germline, one end of the junction differs, possibly owing to a read error. The V and J genes are TRBV5-1 and TRBJ1-4; TRBD1 aligns across 8 bases. The CDR3 totals 14 residues. Germline-derived CDR1 and CDR2 are SGHRS and YFSETQ. CDR3 residues: CASSFGQGGEKLFF. In nucleotides, the CDR3 is TGTGCCAGCAGCTTTGGACAGGGAGGCGAAAAACTGTTTTTT.

This clonotype was detected once. This rearrangement joins TRBV20-1 to TRBJ1-1; D may be TRBD1 (5 bases). Trimming stripped 0 bases from V and 0 bases from J, with 11 bases between. The germline CDR1 and CDR2 sequences are DFQATT and SNEGSKA (reference sequence). The CDR3 is 15 residues long. CDR3 loop: CSARDPTGLNTEAFF. The CDR3 DNA follows: TGCAGTGCTAGAGATCCCACAGGCTTGAACACTGAAGCTTTCTTT.

This CDR3 reads CASSSGQSSYEQYF. Written as DNA, the CDR3 is TGTGCCAGCAGCTCGGGACAGTCTTCCTACGAGCAGTACTTC. The J gene is TRBJ2-7, the V gene TRBV7-2, with TRBD1 identical over 7 bases. The CDR3 length is 14 residues. Unmatched junction bases numbered 4, after V lost 4 bases and J lost 1 base. Germline CDR1 SGHTA, CDR2 FQGNSA.

This chain uses TRBV4-3 with TRBJ1-2; no firm D call. The CDR3 contains 13 residues. Germline V lookup: CDR1 LGHNA, CDR2 YSLEER. V lost 0 bases and J lost 4, with 6 bases in between. The CDR3 nucleotides read TGCGCCAGCAGCCAAGAGGTGGGCTATGGCTACACCTTC. Translating gives CASSQEVGYGYTF.

This CDR3 is CASGQGRNYGYTF. CDR3 DNA sequence: TGTGCCAGCGGACAGGGGCGAAACTATGGCTACACCTTC. The chain uses TRBV6-1 and TRBJ1-2; 9 nucleotides match TRBD1. Germline V gene sequence: CDR1 MNHNS, CDR2 SASEGT. The trim removed 8 bases at V and 2 bases at J, leaving 3 bases unmatched. The CDR3 sequence is 13 residues long.

This clonotype occurred a few times. The chain recombines TRBV9 with TRBJ2-2; 10 positions match TRBD1. Germline CDR1 SGDLS, CDR2 YYNGEE. This CDR3 is 17 amino acids long. After removal of 2 bases from V and 6 bases from J, the junction contained 10 bases not matched to a gene. The CDR3 reads CASSVSGTGVLAGELFF. The CDR3 DNA reads as TGTGCCAGCAGCGTCTCCGGGACAGGGGTATTGGCCGGGGAGCTGTTTTTT.

The rearrangement links TRBV6-1 to TRBJ1-5; D is perhaps TRBD1 (5 bases). CDR3 length: 15 residues. Germline V gene lookup returns CDR1 MNHNS and CDR2 SASEGT. Trimming removed 3 bases from V and 6 bases from J, with 15 bases in between. For the CDR3, the DNA is TGTGCCAGCAGTGAGGGACGGCTCGTGGTTCAGCCCCAGCATTTT. It specifies CASSEGRLVVQPQHF.

The chain joins TRBV20-1 to TRBJ1-1; D remains unclear. Trimming left V 6 bases short and J 6 bases short, with 11 bases between. Germline CDR1 DFQATT, CDR2 SNEGSKA (reference sequence). The CDR3 consists of 11 residues. The CDR3 sequence is CSANEPPEAFF. The CDR3 coding sequence is TGCAGTGCCAATGAGCCCCCTGAAGCTTTCTTT.

The chain recombines TRBV9 with TRBJ2-1; D could derive from TRBD1 or TRBD2 (5 bases each). CDR1 and CDR2 from the germline V gene are SGDLS and YYNGEE. The CDR3 extends over 15 amino acids. The V and J ends lost 0 bases and 2 bases respectively, with 9 bases between them. In DNA form, the CDR3 reads TGTGCCAGCAGCGTAGGAGGGGCCACCTACAATGAGCAGTTCTTC. This sequence encodes CASSVGGATYNEQFF. The full variable domain, in which reference TRBV9 and TRBJ2-1 provide the parts outside the CDR3, is DSGVTQTPKHLITATGQRVTLRCSPRSGDLSVYWYQQSLDQGLQFLIQYYNGEERAKGNILERFSAQQFPDLHSELNLSSLELGDSALYFCASSVGGATYNEQFFGPGTRLTVL.